These 29 T cell receptor beta chains originate from one sample sequenced in a study of cytomegalovirus exposure and HLA in healthy donors. Researchers ran the PCR with 60 Vbeta and 13 Jbeta primers. Produced via immunoSEQ multiplex PCR; TCRdb's table is partial and in-frame only. This table holds some 130,000 clones, around four fifths found once. The specimen sequenced was PBMCs. These receptors all come from a boy aged 5-17 years in good health and CMV-seronegative.

In regard to this clone: Other DNA sequences within the sample encode an identical CDR3. V is TRBV13 and J is TRBJ2-1, with 13 bases lining up with TRBD2. Germline-derived CDR1 and CDR2 are PRHDT and FYEKMQ (reference sequence). The CDR3 has 19 amino acids. After removal of 6 bases from V and 0 bases from J, the junction contained 11 bases not matched to a gene. This chain's CDR3 is CASSSGLAGASSSYNEQFF. CDR3 DNA: TGTGCCAGCAGTTCCGGACTAGCGGGAGCCTCGAGCTCCTACAATGAGCAGTTCTTC.

The V gene is TRBV19, the J gene TRBJ1-2; D call uncertain. The CDR3 sequence is 12 residues long. V gave up 3 bases and J gave up 8 bases, with 10 bases separating them. Germline V lookup: CDR1 LNHDA, CDR2 SQIVND (reference sequence). The CDR3, as DNA: TGTGCCAGTAGTATCTTTCGAGGAGGCTACACCTTC. The encoded protein is CASSIFRGGYTF.

V gene TRBV6-6 combines with J gene TRBJ1-2; D is ambiguous. Trimming shortened V by 9 bases and J by 1 base, and 6 bases separated the two germline ends. In germline, CDR1 is MNHNY, CDR2 SVGAGI (reference sequence). The CDR3 contains 11 residues. CDR3: CASRGNYGYTF. CDR3 in DNA: TGTGCCAGTCGGGGTAACTATGGCTACACCTTC.

This sequence joins TRBV7-3 and TRBJ2-3; 11 bases line up with TRBD2. The CDR3 spans 19 residues. Germline V gene lookup returns CDR1 SGHTA and CDR2 FQGTGA. Germline trimming cut 7 bases from V and 6 bases from J; bases unmatched to any gene: 21. CDR3 region: CASKYPSWVLAGVGDTQYF. DNA for the CDR3: TGTGCCAGCAAATACCCTAGCTGGGTACTAGCGGGAGTGGGGGATACGCAGTATTTT.

This chain uses TRBV7-2 with TRBJ2-5, with D possibly matching TRBD2 (6 bases). With 5 bases removed from V and 1 base from J, the gap between germline ends came to 11 bases. The CDR3 contains 14 residues. CDR1 is SGHTA, CDR2 FQGNSA, per germline. The CDR3 loop is CASSVSGIQETQYF. DNA of the CDR3: TGTGCCAGCAGCGTTAGCGGAATCCAAGAGACCCAGTACTTC.

This clone appeared a few times. The rearrangement joins TRBV2 to TRBJ2-3, with D unclear. The V end lost 4 bases, the J end lost 3 bases, and 8 bases lay between the germline ends. Germline V gene lookup returns CDR1 SNHLY and CDR2 FYNNEI. This CDR3 region has 13 residues. The CDR3 loop reads CASSVGWTDTQYF. The CDR3 DNA is TGTGCCAGCAGTGTCGGGTGGACAGATACGCAGTATTTT.

The CDR3 DNA reads TGTGCCAGTAGTATAGTCAGGGGGCGAACTAATGAAAAACTGTTTTTT. Translated: CASSIVRGRTNEKLFF. The genes are TRBV19 and TRBJ1-4; 8 nucleotides agree with TRBD1. Germline trimming cut 1 base from V and 1 base from J; bases unmatched to any gene: 2. This CDR3 comprises 16 residues. The germline CDR1 and CDR2 sequences are LNHDA and SQIVND (reference sequence). The full variable domain, rest sourced from reference TRBV19 and TRBJ1-4, is DGGITQSPKYLFRKEGQNVTLSCEQNLNHDAMYWYRQDPGQGLRLIYYSQIVNDFQKGDIAEGYSVSREKKESFPLTVTSAQKNPTAFYLCASSIVRGRTNEKLFFGSGTQLSVL.

The gene calls are TRBV30 and TRBJ1-2; weak D call: TRBD1 (5 bases). CDR1 and CDR2 from the germline V gene are GTSNPN and SVGIG (reference sequence). This CDR3 is 16 amino acids long. V was clipped by 1 base and J by 0 bases, with 15 bases between them. The CDR3 bases are TGTGCCTGGAGTGCAGACAGACTAGGGGCTAACTATGGCTACACCTTC. Translation gives CAWSADRLGANYGYTF.

In DNA form, the CDR3 reads TGTGCCAGCAGTTCGTCCCAGGGTGATAATTCACCCCTCCACTTT. This codes for CASSSSQGDNSPLHF. The chain links TRBV6-5 to TRBJ1-6; the D gene is possibly TRBD1 (5 bases). V was trimmed by 4 bases and J by 5 bases, leaving 12 bases between them. The CDR3 extends over 15 amino acids. The germline CDR1 and CDR2 sequences are MNHEY and SVGAGI.

V usage is TRBV19 and J usage is TRBJ1-1; D not certain. The germline V gene has CDR1 LNHDA and CDR2 SQIVND (reference sequence). The CDR3 runs 12 residues. Trimming pared 7 bases from V and 0 bases from J, leaving 6 bases between. The CDR3 region is CASKTLNTEAFF. CDR3 sequence (DNA): TGTGCCAGTAAGACACTGAACACTGAAGCTTTCTTT. The full variable domain, rest sourced from reference TRBV19 and TRBJ1-1, is DGGITQSPKYLFRKEGQNVTLSCEQNLNHDAMYWYRQDPGQGLRLIYYSQIVNDFQKGDIAEGYSVSREKKESFPLTVTSAQKNPTAFYLCASKTLNTEAFFGQGTRLTVV.

V gene TRBV5-1 combines with J gene TRBJ2-2, with D possibly TRBD2 on 5 matching bases. CDR3 length equals 15 residues. The germline V and J ends were trimmed by 0 bases and 3 bases, with 9 bases remaining between them. The germline V gene has CDR1 SGHRS and CDR2 YFSETQ. The CDR3, as DNA: TGCGCCAGCAGCTTGGCTAGCCCTCACACCGGGGAGCTGTTTTTT. Its translation: CASSLASPHTGELFF.

This clone was picked up one time. Relative to the germline gene, one junction end is altered; a read error may explain this. The V call is TRBV4-2, the J call TRBJ1-4; D possibly corresponds to TRBD1 (6 bases). Germline CDR1 is LGHNA and CDR2 is YNFKEQ. The CDR3 runs 15 residues. Written as DNA, the CDR3 is TGTGCCAGCAGCCAAGATAGCAGGGGTGCGGAAAGTATGATTTTT. Translation gives CASSQDSRGAESMIF.

The chain is built from TRBV5-1 and TRBJ2-1; maybe TRBD2 (5 bases). CDR3 length: 15 residues. V was pared by 0 bases and J by 7 bases, with 14 bases between. CDR1 and CDR2 (germline): SGHRS, YFSETQ. The CDR3 loop reads CASSLDSLATNEQFF. The CDR3 nucleotides read TGCGCCAGCAGCTTGGACTCTCTAGCAACGAATGAGCAGTTCTTC.

V gene TRBV7-9 combines with J gene TRBJ1-1, with no clear D. The CDR3 contains 12 residues. The V gene lost 3 bases and the J gene lost 4 bases, with 6 bases spanning the gap. Germline assignment: CDR1 SEHNR and CDR2 FQNEAQ (reference sequence). DNA of the CDR3: TGTGCCAGCAGCTTCACGGGCACTGAAGCTTTCTTT. This codes for CASSFTGTEAFF. The entire variable domain, with the rest obtained from reference TRBV7-9 and TRBJ1-1, is as follows: DTGVSQNPRHKITKRGQNVTFRCDPISEHNRLYWYRQTLGQGPEFLTYFQNEAQLEKSRLLSDRFSAERPKGSFSTLEIQRTEQGDSAMYLCASSFTGTEAFFGQGTRLTVV.

V is TRBV19 and J is TRBJ1-2, with no clear D. V gave up 0 bases and J gave up 0 bases, with 5 bases separating them. The V gene's germline CDR1 is LNHDA and CDR2 SQIVND (reference sequence). CDR3 length: 14 amino acids. The CDR3 reads CASSIERTNYGYTF. The DNA for the CDR3 is TGTGCCAGTAGTATAGAGCGGACTAACTATGGCTACACCTTC.

V and J are TRBV9 and TRBJ1-4; D gene ambiguous. The CDR3 runs 14 residues. Trimming stripped 3 bases from V and 8 bases from J, with 14 bases between. The germline V gene has CDR1 SGDLS and CDR2 YYNGEE. The CDR3 sequence: CASSEAPNGEKLFF. The CDR3 nucleotides are TGTGCCAGCAGCGAAGCCCCAAACGGGGAAAAACTGTTTTTT. Supplemented by reference TRBV9 and TRBJ1-4, the full variable domain reads DSGVTQTPKHLITATGQRVTLRCSPRSGDLSVYWYQQSLDQGLQFLIQYYNGEERAKGNILERFSAQQFPDLHSELNLSSLELGDSALYFCASSEAPNGEKLFFGSGTQLSVL.

A single count supports this clone. The chain joins TRBV7-9 to TRBJ2-2, with TRBD2 identical over 7 bases. J was trimmed by 7 bases and V by 7 bases; bases with no gene match: 9. This CDR3 comprises 14 residues. Germline V gives CDR1 SEHNR, CDR2 FQNEAQ (reference sequence). CDR3 residues: CASTLGLSIGELFF. CDR3 in DNA: TGTGCCAGCACCTTGGGACTAAGTATCGGGGAGCTGTTTTTT.

The chain recombines TRBV11-2 with TRBJ2-7, with 7 bases fitting TRBD1. The CDR3 runs 15 residues. Germline trimming cut 2 bases from V and 2 bases from J; bases unmatched to any gene: 6. CDR1 and CDR2 from the germline V gene are SGHAT and FQNNGV. CDR3: CASSLSNDRAYEQYF. DNA of the CDR3: TGTGCCAGCAGCTTATCTAATGACAGGGCCTACGAGCAGTACTTC.

This chain connects TRBV10-2 to TRBJ2-1, with TRBD2 matching 9 bases. The CDR3 sequence is 16 residues long. The ends lost 5 bases at V and 2 bases at J; junction bases unmatched: 7. The germline V gene has CDR1 WSHSY and CDR2 SAAADI. CDR3 sequence reads: CASSSLAGRAYNEQFF. CDR3 in DNA: TGCGCCAGCAGTTCCCTAGCGGGACGCGCCTACAATGAGCAGTTCTTC.

This chain joins TRBV6-6 and TRBJ1-1; D is perhaps TRBD1 (5 bases). CDR1 and CDR2 (germline): MNHNY, SVGAGI (reference sequence). CDR3 size: 14 residues. The V end lost 0 bases, the J end lost 3 bases, and 8 bases lay between the germline ends. The CDR3 here is CASSYSGDHTEAFF. CDR3 DNA sequence: TGTGCCAGCAGTTACTCAGGGGATCACACTGAAGCTTTCTTT.

The table lists this clone with a count of one. The CDR3 loop reads CASSEPRGLTFYEQYF. CDR3 sequence (DNA): TGTGCCAGCAGCGAACCGCGGGGACTAACCTTTTACGAGCAGTACTTC. The rearrangement joins TRBV5-6 to TRBJ2-7; 7 bases line up with TRBD2. This CDR3 region has 16 residues. J lost 4 bases, V lost 4 bases, and 14 bases had no gene match. Germline V gene lookup returns CDR1 SGHDT and CDR2 YYEEEE.

The rearrangement uses TRBV11-2 and TRBJ2-7; 9 bases fit TRBD2. Germline loops: CDR1 SGHAT, CDR2 FQNNGV. There are 16 residues in the CDR3. J lost 9 bases, V lost 2 bases, and 14 bases had no gene match. The CDR3 here is CASSLNGVVAGDPQYF. The CDR3 DNA sequence: TGTGCCAGCAGCTTAAATGGAGTCGTAGCGGGAGACCCGCAGTACTTC.

The chain is built from TRBV4-1 and TRBJ1-5; the D gene is possibly TRBD1 (6 bases). From germline, CDR1 is MGHRA and CDR2 YSYEKL. Trimming removed 3 bases at V and 7 bases at J, with 13 bases between. This CDR3 region has 14 residues. Written as DNA, the CDR3 is TGCGCCAGCAGCCACTTAGGGGGTGGACAGCCCCAGCATTTT. Encoded protein: CASSHLGGGQPQHF.

The chain combines TRBV5-4 with TRBJ1-4; TRBD1 matches 7 bases. V trimming: 6 bases; J trimming: 5 bases; junction bases outside the gene matches: 7. Germline CDR1 SGHNT, CDR2 YYREEE (reference sequence). This CDR3 contains 14 residues. CDR3 DNA sequence: TGTGCCAGCACCCCAGGGGGATCGAATGAAAAACTGTTTTTT. Its protein product is CASTPGGSNEKLFF.

J is TRBJ2-2 and V is TRBV5-1; D may be TRBD1 (5 bases). V lost 3 bases and J lost 4, with 19 bases in between. The CDR3 extends over 17 amino acids. CDR1 and CDR2 from the germline V gene are SGHRS and YFSETQ. This chain's CDR3 is CASSWRRGSMGTGELFF. The CDR3 nucleotides are TGCGCCAGCAGCTGGAGAAGGGGCTCGATGGGCACCGGGGAGCTGTTTTTT.

For the CDR3, the DNA is TGTGCCACCAGCACCGGGGACAGTGAAATAAACAATGAGCAGTTCTTC. Amino acids: CATSTGDSEINNEQFF. The chain has TRBV15 and TRBJ2-1; 7 bases are a match to TRBD1. The trim removed 4 bases at V and 5 bases at J, leaving 11 bases unmatched. The CDR3 is made up of 16 amino acids. Looked up from germline, CDR1 is LNHNV and CDR2 is YYDKDF (reference sequence).

This clone was detected only a few times. This sequence joins TRBV29-1 and TRBJ2-1; 9 positions agree with TRBD2. Germline V lookup: CDR1 SQVTM, CDR2 ANQGSEA. The V and J ends lost 4 bases and 8 bases, in that order; junction bases with no gene match: 6. The CDR3 is made up of 13 amino acids. The CDR3 reads CSVVSGSPHEQFF. The CDR3 region has the DNA TGCAGCGTTGTTAGCGGGAGCCCCCATGAGCAGTTCTTC.

In this sample, this clone turned up a few times. J is TRBJ2-1 and V is TRBV4-3; 8 nucleotides line up with TRBD1. This CDR3 has 14 residues. Germline lookup yields CDR1 LGHNA and CDR2 YSLEER. Trimming took 3 bases from V and 8 from J; bases not matched to a gene: 6. The CDR3 loop reads CASSHSPGGYEQFF. CDR3 DNA: TGCGCCAGCAGCCACTCCCCAGGGGGCTATGAGCAGTTCTTC.

The rearrangement links TRBV29-1 to TRBJ1-1; the D is unclear. The CDR3 consists of 12 residues. CDR1 and CDR2 (germline): SQVTM, ANQGSEA. Trimming cost V 4 bases and J 1 base, with 7 bases left between them. CDR3 loop: CSVGSGNTEAFF. CDR3 DNA: TGCAGCGTTGGATCGGGGAACACTGAAGCTTTCTTT.